Listed below are T cell receptor beta chains from one sample, sequenced in a study of shared clonotypes between healthy human individuals. Data came from immunoSEQ multiplex PCR; TCRdb stores just in-frame clones and leaves some out. Of millions of clones listed, 93% are singletons. Sequencing input: naive CD4+ T cells from PBMCs. Receptors originate from a young man in good health. Some clones in this sample may be carry-over from other donors' samples. Each CDR3 is given with its conserved first and last residue. The D gene is left open where the match is weak. A row's size may be missing; if present it is once, few, many or a size class.

size	J	D	V	CDR3	DNA
.	TRBJ2-1	.	TRBV11-3	CASSLRGRLGNEQFF	TGTGCCAGCAGCTTAAGGGGGAGATTGGGGAATGAGCAGTTCTTC
.	TRBJ2-3	.	TRBV11-2	CASSRLLPGDAQYF	TGTGCCAGCAGCCGGCTCCTCCCTGGGGATGCGCAGTATTTT
.	TRBJ2-7	.	TRBV27	CASSLRGTYEQYF	TGTGCCAGCAGTTTAAGGGGAACCTACGAGCAGTACTTC
.	TRBJ2-1	.	TRBV11-2	CASSSLKGVSMIHEQFF	TGTGCCAGCAGCTCTCTCAAAGGGGTTTCGATGATCCATGAGCAGTTCTTC
.	TRBJ2-2	TRBD2	TRBV6-4	CASSDSSRPRLSGGNTGELFF	TGTGCCAGCAGTGACTCGAGTCGCCCCCGTCTCAGCGGGGGGAACACCGGGGAGCTGTTTTTT
.	TRBJ1-2	.	TRBV20-1	CSAREDYGYTF	TGCAGTGCTAGAGAAGACTATGGCTACACCTTC
.	TRBJ1-4	.	TRBV6-6	CASRDAGTPRGKLFF	TGTGCCAGCAGGGACGCCGGGACCCCGAGGGGAAAACTGTTTTTT
.	TRBJ2-7	.	TRBV27	CASSIQVPFYGQYF	TGTGCCAGTTCGATACAGGTACCGTTCTATGGGCAGTACTTC
.	TRBJ2-2	.	TRBV7-9	CASTPHPREMNTGELFF	TGTGCCAGCACCCCCCATCCCCGGGAGATGAACACCGGGGAGCTGTTTTTT
.	TRBJ2-3	TRBD1	TRBV9	CASSGYRGPDTQYF	TGTGCCAGCAGCGGCTACAGGGGTCCTGATACGCAGTATTTT
.	TRBJ2-1	TRBD2	TRBV15	CATSIFEITSGRVEQFF	TGTGCCACCAGCATTTTTGAGATTACTAGCGGGAGGGTTGAGCAGTTCTTC
.	TRBJ1-5	TRBD1	TRBV2	CASQDRMGGNQPQHF	TGTGCCAGCCAGGACAGGATGGGAGGCAATCAGCCCCAGCATTTT
.	TRBJ2-7	TRBD2	TRBV11-2	CASSPGLAGPPGYF	TGTGCCAGCAGCCCGGGACTAGCGGGGCCCCCGGGGTACTTC
.	TRBJ2-2	TRBD2	TRBV25-1	CASTHWGGAGELFF	TGTGCCAGCACGCACTGGGGGGGTGCCGGGGAGCTGTTTTTT
few	TRBJ1-5	.	TRBV19	CATGGRGSNQPQHF	TGTGCCACAGGTGGGAGGGGAAGCAATCAGCCCCAGCATTTT
.	TRBJ1-5	.	TRBV28	CASSLWGGYDSNQPQHF	TGTGCCAGCAGTTTGTGGGGAGGATACGATAGCAATCAGCCCCAGCATTTT
once	TRBJ2-5	.	TRBV27	CASSSDNQQETQYF	TGTGCCAGCAGTTCGGACAACCAGCAAGAGACCCAGTACTTC
.	TRBJ2-7	.	TRBV5-6	CASSFSPVSYEQYF	TGTGCCAGCAGCTTTAGTCCCGTTTCCTACGAGCAGTACTTC
.	TRBJ1-5	.	TRBV28	CASSLPRGQPQHF	TGTGCCAGCAGTTTACCCCGGGGTCAGCCCCAGCATTTT
.	TRBJ2-1	TRBD1	TRBV5-6	CASSLGQGAIYNEQFF	TGTGCCAGCAGCCTTGGACAGGGGGCAATTTACAATGAGCAGTTCTTC
.	TRBJ2-1	TRBD2	TRBV5-4	CASSFDSGPYNEQFF	TGTGCCAGCAGCTTCGATAGCGGGCCCTACAATGAGCAGTTCTTC
few	TRBJ1-5	.	TRBV28	CASSLIPGDYSNQPQHF	TGTGCCAGCAGTTTAATTCCAGGGGATTATAGCAATCAGCCCCAGCATTTT
.	TRBJ2-7	TRBD1	TRBV6-5	CASRPGQGGSYEQYF	TGTGCCAGCAGACCCGGACAGGGCGGCTCCTACGAGCAGTACTTC
.	TRBJ2-5	.	TRBV4-1	CASSRGLGQSQETQYF	TGCGCCAGCAGCCGCGGTTTGGGGCAAAGCCAAGAGACCCAGTACTTC
.	TRBJ1-6	.	TRBV6-5	CASKPRQGSGSPLHF	TGTGCCAGCAAACCAAGGCAGGGTAGCGGTTCACCCCTCCACTTT
.	TRBJ2-1	.	TRBV6-5	CASGKVNEQFF	TGTGCCAGTGGAAAAGTAAATGAGCAGTTCTTC
.	TRBJ2-4	TRBD2	TRBV6-5	CATRSSGIAKNIQYF	TGTGCCACGCGGAGTAGCGGGATAGCCAAAAACATTCAGTACTTC
.	TRBJ2-6	.	TRBV28	CASSVPGVGANVLTF	TGTGCCAGCAGCGTGCCGGGGGTTGGGGCCAACGTCCTGACTTTC
.	TRBJ1-2	TRBD1	TRBV28	CASRTPGQGYYGYTF	TGTGCCAGCAGAACCCCGGGACAGGGATACTATGGCTACACCTTC
.	TRBJ1-2	.	TRBV11-2	CASSPAAGMGGYTF	TGTGCCAGCAGTCCCGCCGCCGGGATGGGGGGCTACACCTTC
.	TRBJ2-1	TRBD2	TRBV5-1	CASSLGLAGGTYNEQFF	TGCGCCAGCAGCTTGGGACTAGCGGGAGGAACATACAATGAGCAGTTCTTC
.	TRBJ2-1	.	TRBV7-3	CASRKGPGDNEQFF	TGTGCCAGCAGAAAAGGGCCCGGGGACAATGAGCAGTTCTTC
.	TRBJ1-3	.	TRBV25-1	CASSDSQGRGEGNTIYF	TGTGCCAGCAGTGATTCTCAGGGGAGGGGTGAAGGAAACACCATATATTTT
.	TRBJ2-1	.	TRBV6-6	CASSYSTSSYNEQFF	TGTGCCAGCAGTTACTCGACAAGCTCCTACAATGAGCAGTTCTTC
once	TRBJ2-1	TRBD1	TRBV29-1	CSVRLKAGTAYNEQFF	TGCAGCGTCCGATTAAAGGCCGGGACAGCTTACAATGAGCAGTTCTTC
.	TRBJ1-1	.	TRBV5-1	CASSEDSRDTEAFF	TGCGCCAGCAGCGAGGACAGTCGGGACACTGAAGCTTTCTTT
.	TRBJ1-2	.	TRBV6-5	CASSYGQIYGYTF	TGTGCCAGCAGTTACGGTCAGATATATGGCTACACCTTC
.	TRBJ2-1	TRBD1	TRBV11-2	CASSFSHAGGNEQFF	TGTGCCAGCAGCTTTTCCCACGCAGGGGGCAATGAGCAGTTCTTC
.	TRBJ2-1	TRBD2	TRBV7-9	CASSPAGGPYNEQFF	TGTGCCAGCAGCCCAGCGGGAGGGCCCTACAATGAGCAGTTCTTC
once	TRBJ2-1	.	TRBV10-3	CAISPGPTGYNEQFF	TGTGCCATCAGTCCGGGACCGACAGGCTACAATGAGCAGTTCTTC